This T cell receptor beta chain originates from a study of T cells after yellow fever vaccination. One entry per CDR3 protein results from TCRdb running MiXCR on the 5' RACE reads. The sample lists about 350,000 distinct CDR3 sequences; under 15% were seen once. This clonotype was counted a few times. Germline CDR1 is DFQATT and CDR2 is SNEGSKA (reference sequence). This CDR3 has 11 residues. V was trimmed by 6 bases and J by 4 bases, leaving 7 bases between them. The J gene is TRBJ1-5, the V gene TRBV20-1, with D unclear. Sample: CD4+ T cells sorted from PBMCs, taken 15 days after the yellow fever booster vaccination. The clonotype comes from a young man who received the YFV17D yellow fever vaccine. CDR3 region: CSAAGNQPQHF. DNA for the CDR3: TGCAGTGCCGCAGGTAATCAGCCCCAGCATTTT.